The subject of this entry is one T cell receptor (beta chain). The data derive from a study of OX40 agonist ivuxolimab in advanced cancers. Study-level information: Males comprised 75% to 90% of the group, whose mean age was 60 years (range 23 to 79).

Using immunoSEQ multiplex PCR, the repertoire was profiled, and TCRdb retains in-frame clones only, with some absent. The profile covers some 54,000 clones, with 70% to 90% appearing a single time and 6.7% taken by the ten largest. The length of the CDR3 is 19 residues. Unmatched junction bases numbered 10, after V lost 0 bases and J lost 2 bases. The germline CDR1 and CDR2 sequences are LGHNA and YNFKEQ. The chain employs TRBV4-2 and TRBJ2-2, with TRBD2 matching 9 bases. The sequence came from an adult with an advanced solid tumor such as melanoma, head and neck, liver or kidney cancer. Sequences were derived from CD4+ or CD8+ T cells sorted from blood, sampled in a trial of the OX40 agonist ivuxolimab. The CDR3 region is CASSQDQGGGASNTGELFF. The CDR3 nucleotides read TGTGCCAGCAGCCAAGATCAGGGCGGGGGGGCCTCAAACACCGGGGAGCTGTTTTTT.